The source of this T cell receptor beta chain is a study of blood T cells in healthy people across ages. The germline CDR1 and CDR2 sequences are MNHEY and SMNVEV (reference sequence). The CDR3 runs 17 residues. The ends lost 3 bases at V and 9 bases at J; junction bases unmatched: 14. A second PCR of 7 to 11 cycles used a sample-barcoded 5' primer and a J-beta primer mix. TCRdb processed the 5' RACE reads anew with MiXCR; each CDR3 protein has one entry. Of 1.4 million to 1.5 million distinct CDR3 sequences listed, roughly 40% are singletons. Findings and limits, study-wide: More naive CD4+ cells and higher diversity were found in long-lived than in aged donors. Shifts in expanded clonotypes may have been confounded by donor CMV status, which was unknown. TCR beta diversity, measured per million T cells, fell in a roughly linear way with age.

The sample providers were healthy Caucasian people from Russia, aged roughly 6 to 95. Details on this clonotype: What it binds is not known.

This receptor was taken from a woman in her late teens or twenties in good health. Sequenced material: blood. The chain joins TRBV27 to TRBJ2-1; 10 bases map to TRBD2. CDR3 DNA sequence: TGTGCCAGCAGTTTCCCTGGGAGCGGGAGGGATATTGGTGAGCAGTTCTTC. Translation gives CASSFPGSGRDIGEQFF.